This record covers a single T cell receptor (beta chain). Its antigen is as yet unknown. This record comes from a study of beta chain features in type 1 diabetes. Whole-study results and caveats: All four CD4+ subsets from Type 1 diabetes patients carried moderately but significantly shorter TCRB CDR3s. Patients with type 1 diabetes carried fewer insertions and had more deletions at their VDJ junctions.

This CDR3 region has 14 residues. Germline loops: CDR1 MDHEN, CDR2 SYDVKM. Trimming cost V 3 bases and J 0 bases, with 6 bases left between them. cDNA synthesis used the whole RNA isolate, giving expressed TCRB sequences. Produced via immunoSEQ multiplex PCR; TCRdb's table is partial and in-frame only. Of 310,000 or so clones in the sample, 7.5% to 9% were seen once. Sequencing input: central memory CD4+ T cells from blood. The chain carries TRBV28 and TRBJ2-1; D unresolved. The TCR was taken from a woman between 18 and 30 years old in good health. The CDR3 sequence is CASSLSGSYNEQFF. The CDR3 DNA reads TGTGCCAGCAGTTTGTCGGGCTCCTACAATGAGCAGTTCTTC.